Presented here are 14 T cell receptor beta chains from one specimen sequenced in a study of T cells after yellow fever vaccination (dated by TCRdb to the late 2010s). The library was produced with 5' RACE. The instrument given in TCRdb is Illumina HiSeq 2500. TCRdb ran its own pipeline on the public reads, namely fastp trimming at Q25 and MiXCR clone calling, and kept in-frame beta chains. For every CDR3 protein sequence, its rows merge into one entry that carries the most common genes and DNA. The sample profile shows about 85,000 distinct CDR3 sequences; more than 10% of them were found once. 20% to 25% of the sample lies in the top ten. The treatment or condition label, read with the paper, signifies: live attenuated yellow fever vaccine strain. The source material was CD8+ T cells not binding an NS4B(214-222) dextramer, sorted from PBMCs, sampled about 20 days after the first yellow fever vaccination. The cell subset or site label for this specimen denotes: NS4B epitope dextramer-negative CD8 T cells. Receptors were obtained from a young man who received the YFV17D yellow fever vaccine.

A few counts support this clonotype. The genes are TRBV11-2 and TRBJ2-3, with 7 positions matching TRBD1. Trimming at V came to 4 bases and at J to 5 bases, leaving 18 bases not matched to a gene. Germline values: CDR1 SGHAT, CDR2 FQNNGV. The CDR3 consists of 18 residues. CDR3 in DNA: TGTGCCAGCAGCTCCCGAACAGGGGAGCAGCACCCCGTAGATACGCAGTATTTT. Protein sequence: CASSSRTGEQHPVDTQYF.

The chain combines TRBV27 with TRBJ1-1; D ambiguous. Germline V gene sequence: CDR1 MNHEY, CDR2 SMNVEV (reference sequence). The V end lost 2 bases, the J end lost 0 bases, and 7 bases lay between the germline ends. There are 14 residues in the CDR3. The CDR3 coding sequence is TGTGCCAGCAGTTTAGGAGTTATGAACACTGAAGCTTTCTTT. Its translation: CASSLGVMNTEAFF.

There are a few counts of this clonotype. This CDR3 is CASSSTVPGHFTATNEKLFF. In DNA form, the CDR3 reads TGTGCCAGCAGCTCAACCGTCCCGGGACACTTTACCGCAACTAATGAAAAACTGTTTTTT. This rearrangement joins TRBV11-1 to TRBJ1-4; TRBD1 might be the D (6 bases). Germline V gene data show CDR1 as SGHAT and CDR2 as FQDESV (reference sequence). V dropped 4 bases and J dropped 0 bases, with 24 bases sitting between them. The CDR3 covers 20 residues.

The genes are TRBV5-1 and TRBJ1-1; D is unclear. CDR3 length equals 13 residues. V lost 4 bases to trimming and J lost 1 base, with 8 bases between them. Looked up from germline, CDR1 is SGHRS and CDR2 is YFSETQ. Written as DNA, the CDR3 is TGCGCCAGCAGCGGTACAGAGAACACTGAAGCTTTCTTT. It is translated as CASSGTENTEAFF.

This clonotype was detected many times. This chain uses TRBV5-1 with TRBJ2-7; no firm D call. Germline lookup yields CDR1 SGHRS and CDR2 YFSETQ. V gave up 1 base and J gave up 3 bases, with 5 bases separating them. The CDR3 is 12 residues long. The CDR3 DNA is TGCGCCAGCAGCTTGTGGGGCTACGAGCAGTACTTC. It specifies CASSLWGYEQYF.

This clonotype was picked up a small number of times. The chain links TRBV14 to TRBJ2-1, with D perhaps TRBD1 (5 bases). Germline V gene lookup returns CDR1 SGHDN and CDR2 FVKESK. The CDR3 totals 16 residues. Trimming took 4 bases from V and 2 from J, leaving 15 bases between them. CDR3 in DNA: TGTGCCAGCAGCCGCCGTGGGGCTAGAACCTACAATGAGCAGTTCTTC. Protein product: CASSRRGARTYNEQFF.

The V call is TRBV6-5, the J call TRBJ2-7; D possibly matches TRBD1 or TRBD2 (5 bases each). Trimming shortened V by 1 base and J by 5 bases, and 12 bases separated the two germline ends. The CDR3 runs to 14 residues. Germline CDR1 and CDR2: MNHEY and SVGAGI. Here the CDR3 DNA reads TGTGCCAGCAGTTACTACGAGGGGCGCGACGAGCAGTACTTC. This translates into CASSYYEGRDEQYF.

CDR3 nucleotides: TGTGCCAGCAGCTTATTGCCAGGGAGGGCCGGGGAGCTGTTTTTT. The encoded protein is CASSLLPGRAGELFF. V usage is TRBV5-5 and J usage is TRBJ2-2, with 7 bases matching TRBD2. The V gene end was trimmed by 2 bases and the J gene end by 6 bases; junction bases not matched to a gene: 7. This CDR3 has 15 amino acids. CDR1 and CDR2 (germline): SGHKS, YYEKEE (reference sequence).

This chain connects TRBV20-1 to TRBJ1-3; D is undetermined. CDR3 size: 13 residues. CDR1 and CDR2 (germline): DFQATT, SNEGSKA (reference sequence). The V and J ends lost 3 bases and 0 bases respectively, with 6 bases between them. CDR3 DNA: TGCAGTGCTAGGGGCAACTCTGGAAACACCATATATTTT. This sequence encodes CSARGNSGNTIYF.

V usage is TRBV20-1 and J usage is TRBJ1-5, with 8 bases lining up with TRBD1. CDR1 is DFQATT, CDR2 SNEGSKA, per germline (reference sequence). The V segment lost 3 bases and the J segment 6 bases; nucleotides outside the gene matches: 10. The CDR3 sequence is 15 residues long. CDR3 amino acids: CSAREGQGESQPQHF. In nucleotides, the CDR3 is TGCAGTGCTAGGGAAGGACAGGGAGAAAGTCAGCCCCAGCATTTT.

This clonotype has just a few counts. The V gene is TRBV7-9, the J gene TRBJ2-5; D is undetermined. CDR1 is SEHNR, CDR2 FQNEAQ, per germline (reference sequence). V was shortened by 3 bases and J by 0 bases, with 8 bases between the two germline ends. The CDR3 has 14 amino acids. The chain's CDR3 is CASSLSGNQETQYF. CDR3 sequence (DNA): TGTGCCAGCAGCTTGTCAGGAAACCAAGAGACCCAGTACTTC.

This clonotype was seen a handful of times. The chain recombines TRBV11-2 with TRBJ2-2; D might be TRBD1 (5 bases). Germline lookup yields CDR1 SGHAT and CDR2 FQNNGV. This CDR3 region has 15 residues. Trimming took 1 base from V and 5 from J, leaving 11 bases between them. In nucleotides, the CDR3 is TGTGCCAGCAGCTTAGGAACCGCAGGGACCGGGGAGCTGTTTTTT. Translation: CASSLGTAGTGELFF.

There are a few counts of this clonotype. The chain is built from TRBV7-3 and TRBJ2-2; 7 bases map to TRBD2. V gave up 6 bases and J gave up 5 bases; unmatched junction bases: 9. Germline V gene lookup returns CDR1 SGHTA and CDR2 FQGTGA. This CDR3 comprises 15 residues. The CDR3 reads CASSMGLPATGELFF. The DNA for the CDR3 is TGTGCCAGCAGTATGGGACTACCCGCGACCGGGGAGCTGTTTTTT.

This clonotype came up a few times. The V call is TRBV19, the J call TRBJ2-7; D is unclear. The CDR3 covers 13 residues. The germline V gene encodes CDR1 LNHDA and CDR2 SQIVND (reference sequence). V was trimmed by 3 bases and J by 2 bases, leaving 8 bases between them. The CDR3 DNA follows: TGTGCCAGTAGTATCCAAACCGCCTACGAGCAGTACTTC. Translation gives CASSIQTAYEQYF.